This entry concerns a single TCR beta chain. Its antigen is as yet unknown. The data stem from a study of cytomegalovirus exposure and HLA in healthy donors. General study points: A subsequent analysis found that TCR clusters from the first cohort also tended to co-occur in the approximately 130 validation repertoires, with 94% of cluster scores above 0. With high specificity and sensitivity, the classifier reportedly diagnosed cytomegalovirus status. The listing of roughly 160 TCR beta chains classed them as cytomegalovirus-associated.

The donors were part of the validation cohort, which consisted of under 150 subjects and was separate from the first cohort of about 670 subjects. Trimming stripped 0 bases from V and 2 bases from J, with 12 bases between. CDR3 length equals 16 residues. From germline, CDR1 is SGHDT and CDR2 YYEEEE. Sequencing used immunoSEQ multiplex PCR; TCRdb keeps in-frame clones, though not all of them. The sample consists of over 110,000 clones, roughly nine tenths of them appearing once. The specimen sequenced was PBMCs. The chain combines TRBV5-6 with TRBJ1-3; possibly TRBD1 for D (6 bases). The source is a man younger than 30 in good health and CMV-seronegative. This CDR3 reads CASSLANNRAGNTIYF. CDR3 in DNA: TGTGCCAGCAGCTTGGCCAATAACAGGGCTGGAAACACCATATATTTT.